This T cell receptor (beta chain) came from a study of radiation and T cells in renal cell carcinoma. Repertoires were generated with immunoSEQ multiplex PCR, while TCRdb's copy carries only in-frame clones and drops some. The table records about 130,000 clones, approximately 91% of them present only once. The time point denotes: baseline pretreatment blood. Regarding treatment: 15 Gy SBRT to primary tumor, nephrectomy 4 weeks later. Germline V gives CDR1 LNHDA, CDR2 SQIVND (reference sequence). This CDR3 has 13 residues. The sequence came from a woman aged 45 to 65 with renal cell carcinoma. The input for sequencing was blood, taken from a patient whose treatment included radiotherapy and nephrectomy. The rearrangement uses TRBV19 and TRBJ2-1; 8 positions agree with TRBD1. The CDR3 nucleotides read TGTGCTTCGGGGACAGGCCAACCCACTGAGCAGTTCTTC. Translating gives CASGTGQPTEQFF.